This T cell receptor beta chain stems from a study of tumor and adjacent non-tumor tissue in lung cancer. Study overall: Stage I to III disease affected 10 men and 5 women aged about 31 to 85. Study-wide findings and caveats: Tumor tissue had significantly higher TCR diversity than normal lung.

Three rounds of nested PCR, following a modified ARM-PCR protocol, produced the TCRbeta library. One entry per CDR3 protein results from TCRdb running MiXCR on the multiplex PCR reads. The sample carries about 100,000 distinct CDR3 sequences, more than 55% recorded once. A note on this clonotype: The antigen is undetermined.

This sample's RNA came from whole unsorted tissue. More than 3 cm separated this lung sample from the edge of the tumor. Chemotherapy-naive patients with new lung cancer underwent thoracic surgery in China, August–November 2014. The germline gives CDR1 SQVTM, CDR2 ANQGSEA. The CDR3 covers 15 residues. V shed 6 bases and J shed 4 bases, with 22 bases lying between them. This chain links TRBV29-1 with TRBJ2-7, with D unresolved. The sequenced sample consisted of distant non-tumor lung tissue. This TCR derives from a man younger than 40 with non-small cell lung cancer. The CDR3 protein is CSVPKIGGYPYEQYF. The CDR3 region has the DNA TGCAGCGTCCCAAAAATTGGCGGATACCCATACGAGCAGTACTTC.